The clone carrying this T cell receptor (beta chain) came up many times. TCRdb analysed the 5' RACE reads with MiXCR anew, one entry per CDR3 protein. The sample carries around 100,000 distinct CDR3 sequences, more than 7.5% recorded once. Germline loops: CDR1 DFQATT, CDR2 SNEGSKA (reference sequence). Trimming cost V 3 bases and J 5 bases; bases outside gene matches: 13. The CDR3 loop spans 15 amino acids. This entry comes from a study of T cells after yellow fever vaccination. Sample: CD8+ T cells sorted from PBMCs, taken 45 days after the yellow fever booster vaccination. This TCR came from a man aged 25-45 years who received the YFV17D yellow fever vaccine. J is TRBJ2-7 and V is TRBV20-1; 7 bases agree with TRBD1. The chain's CDR3 is CSARGTQGKNDEQYF. The CDR3 region has the DNA TGCAGTGCTAGGGGAACACAGGGGAAGAATGACGAGCAGTACTTC.